One sample yielded the 12 T cell receptor beta chains listed below, sequenced in a study of Tregs in tolerant kidney transplant recipients. Data came from immunoSEQ multiplex PCR; TCRdb stores just in-frame clones and leaves some out. The sample lists under 90,000 clones, around 90% occurring once. Recipients received nonmyeloablative bone marrow transplants from related graft donors, with transient mixed chimerism. The sample here was CD4+ T cells from blood (PBMCs), taken 24 months after the transplant. The origin of the receptors is a human patient who received a combined kidney and bone marrow transplant. Some T cells may have originated in the graft donor.

The V call is TRBV7-9, the J call TRBJ1-5, with D perhaps TRBD1 (5 bases). This CDR3 contains 15 residues. Trimming pared 1 base from V and 4 bases from J, leaving 11 bases between. The germline V gene has CDR1 SEHNR and CDR2 FQNEAQ (reference sequence). CDR3 sequence (DNA): TGTGCCAGCAGCTTAGAGGGGCGAGAGAATCAGCCCCAGCATTTT. Its translation: CASSLEGRENQPQHF.

The chain links TRBV4-2 to TRBJ1-1; a weak D match, TRBD1 (6 bases). The V end lost 4 bases, the J end lost 1 base, and 16 bases lay between the germline ends. The CDR3 loop spans 16 amino acids. Germline CDR1 and CDR2: LGHNA and YNFKEQ. The CDR3: CASSRYATGKNTEAFF. The CDR3 DNA reads TGTGCCAGCAGCCGATATGCGACAGGAAAGAACACTGAAGCTTTCTTT.

V and J are TRBV4-3 and TRBJ2-7, with D possibly TRBD2 on 5 matching bases. Trimming pared 3 bases from V and 4 bases from J, leaving 16 bases between. CDR1 is LGHNA, CDR2 YSLEER, per germline. This CDR3 has 15 residues. The CDR3: CASSHAASGSYEQYF. CDR3 coding DNA: TGCGCCAGCAGCCATGCCGCCAGCGGATCTTACGAGCAGTACTTC.

The chain recombines TRBV4-1 with TRBJ1-4; 7 bases agree with TRBD1. This CDR3 contains 16 residues. V lost 4 bases, J lost 3 bases, and 8 bases stayed unmatched. Germline V gives CDR1 MGHRA, CDR2 YSYEKL. This chain's CDR3 is CASSPPDRAANEKLFF. DNA for the CDR3: TGCGCCAGCAGCCCACCCGACAGGGCGGCTAATGAAAAACTGTTTTTT.

The chain links TRBV11-2 to TRBJ2-7; TRBD1 matches at 7 bases. This CDR3 has 16 amino acids. V dropped 3 bases and J dropped 4; count of bases not matched to a gene: 12. Per the germline V gene, CDR1 is SGHAT and CDR2 is FQNNGV. The DNA of the CDR3 is TGTGCCAGCAGCTTGAAACTAGGACAGGATGGGTACGAGCAGTACTTC. It codes for CASSLKLGQDGYEQYF.

V is TRBV19 and J is TRBJ1-2; D ambiguous. Trimming pared 0 bases from V and 6 bases from J, leaving 14 bases between. The germline V gene encodes CDR1 LNHDA and CDR2 SQIVND (reference sequence). The CDR3 extends over 15 amino acids. The CDR3 region has the DNA TGTGCCAGTAGTATAGATCCCAGACACAACAATGGCTACACCTTC. Amino acids: CASSIDPRHNNGYTF.

This chain joins TRBV18 and TRBJ2-7; 10 bases align to TRBD1. The germline V gene has CDR1 KGHSH and CDR2 LQKENI. The CDR3 is 17 residues long. V lost 1 base and J lost 6; bases outside the gene matches: 12. The CDR3, as DNA: TGTGCCAGCTCACCACTTGGTCCGGGACAGGGGTCTGGCGAGCAGTACTTC. Its protein product is CASSPLGPGQGSGEQYF.

The chain links TRBV18 to TRBJ2-3; 8 nucleotides line up with TRBD2. CDR1 and CDR2 from the germline V gene are KGHSH and LQKENI. The CDR3 consists of 15 residues. V dropped 2 bases and J dropped 7; count of bases not matched to a gene: 8. The CDR3 protein is CASSPETGTRNTQYF. As DNA, the CDR3 is TGTGCCAGCTCACCAGAAACCGGGACTAGAAATACGCAGTATTTT. The variable domain in full, with the rest retrieved from reference TRBV18 and TRBJ2-3, is NAGVMQNPRHLVRRRGQEARLRCSPMKGHSHVYWYRQLPEEGLKFMVYLQKENIIDESGMPKERFSAEFPKEGPSILRIQQVVRGDSAAYFCASSPETGTRNTQYFGPGTRLTVL.

The J gene is TRBJ2-7, the V gene TRBV30; 9 bases agree with TRBD2. This CDR3 comprises 16 residues. The germline V gene encodes CDR1 GTSNPN and CDR2 SVGIG (reference sequence). Germline trimming cut 0 bases from V and 2 bases from J; bases unmatched to any gene: 8. The CDR3 loop reads CAWSVLTSGTTYEQYF. CDR3 DNA: TGTGCCTGGAGTGTACTGACTAGCGGAACCACCTACGAGCAGTACTTC.

The chain couples TRBV12-5 to TRBJ2-1; D perhaps matches TRBD2 (5 bases). The CDR3 spans 14 residues. V lost 1 base to trimming and J lost 7 bases, with 11 bases between them. The germline gives CDR1 LGHNT, CDR2 FRNRAP. The CDR3 DNA reads as TGTGCTAGTGGTTTGGGCGGTCGAGGGAATGAGCAGTTCTTC. Its protein is CASGLGGRGNEQFF.

The chain has TRBV5-4 and TRBJ2-2, with D perhaps matching TRBD2 (7 bases). The germline V gene has CDR1 SGHNT and CDR2 YYREEE (reference sequence). With 4 bases removed from V and 4 bases from J, the gap between germline ends came to 11 bases. There are 14 residues in the CDR3. CDR3 sequence reads: CASSPRGGTGELFF. The CDR3 DNA reads TGTGCCAGCAGCCCGAGGGGGGGCACCGGGGAGCTGTTTTTT.

The V gene is TRBV19, the J gene TRBJ2-7; 10 nucleotides line up with TRBD1. Germline V lookup: CDR1 LNHDA, CDR2 SQIVND (reference sequence). The trim removed 4 bases at V and 6 bases at J, leaving 9 bases unmatched. CDR3 size: 15 residues. CDR3 bases: TGTGCCAGTAGTACTCTCGGGACAGGGGAATCCGAGCAGTACTTC. It yields the protein CASSTLGTGESEQYF.